This T cell receptor (beta chain) was captured by sequencing in a study of T-cell reconstitution after alpha-beta-depleted transplantation in children. Unique molecular identifiers were built into the TCRbeta library. TCRdb passed the PCR reads through MiXCR, listing each CDR3 protein once. The profile shows some 110,000 distinct CDR3 sequences, 10% of them singletons. Overall study results and limits: Day-60 TCRbeta diversity that was high in some patients was derived from surviving recipient T cells and thymic progenitors. Expanded clones from the graft, numbering several hundred, reportedly supplied alpha-beta T cells about two months after transplant. A year post-transplant, T-cell counts and diversity derived mostly from newly produced T cells.

This clonotype was found a few times. Its target is not known. The receptor comes from a boy between 2 and 15 years old with acute lymphoblastic leukemia, due to receive a stem cell transplant. Specimen: PBMCs, collected before TCRalphabeta/CD19-depleted stem cell transplant.

The CDR3 reads CASSPLEGGASNYGYTF. CDR3 DNA: TGTGCCAGCTCACCTTTGGAAGGCGGGGCTTCTAACTATGGCTACACCTTC. V is TRBV18 and J is TRBJ1-2; D perhaps matches TRBD1 (5 bases). The germline V gene encodes CDR1 KGHSH and CDR2 LQKENI. This CDR3 has 17 residues. With 3 bases removed from V and 0 bases from J, the gap between germline ends came to 17 bases.